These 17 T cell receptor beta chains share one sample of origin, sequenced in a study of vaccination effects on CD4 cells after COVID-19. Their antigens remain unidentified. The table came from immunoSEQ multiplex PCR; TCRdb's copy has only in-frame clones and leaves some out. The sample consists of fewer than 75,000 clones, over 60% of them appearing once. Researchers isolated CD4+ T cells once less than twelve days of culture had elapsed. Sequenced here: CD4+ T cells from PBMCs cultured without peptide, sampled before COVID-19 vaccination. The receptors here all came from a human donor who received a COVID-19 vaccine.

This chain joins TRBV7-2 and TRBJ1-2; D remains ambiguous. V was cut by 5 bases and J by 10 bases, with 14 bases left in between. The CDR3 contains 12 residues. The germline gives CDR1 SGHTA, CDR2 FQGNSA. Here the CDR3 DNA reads TGTGCCAGCAGCCCGGCCAGCCTCTTCTACACCTTC. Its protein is CASSPASLFYTF.

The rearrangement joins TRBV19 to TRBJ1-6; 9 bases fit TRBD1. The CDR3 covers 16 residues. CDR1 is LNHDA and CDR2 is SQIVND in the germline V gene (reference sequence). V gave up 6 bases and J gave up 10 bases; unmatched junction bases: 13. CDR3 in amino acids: CASRNPGQGIGSPLHF. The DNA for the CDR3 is TGTGCCAGTAGGAACCCGGGACAGGGAATAGGGTCACCCCTCCACTTT.

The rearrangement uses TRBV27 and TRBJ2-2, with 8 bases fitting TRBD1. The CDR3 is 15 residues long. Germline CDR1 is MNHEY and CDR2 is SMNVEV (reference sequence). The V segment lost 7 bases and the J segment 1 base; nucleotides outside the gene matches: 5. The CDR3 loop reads CASTLDRVNTGELFF. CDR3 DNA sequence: TGTGCCAGCACCCTGGACAGGGTGAACACCGGGGAGCTGTTTTTT.

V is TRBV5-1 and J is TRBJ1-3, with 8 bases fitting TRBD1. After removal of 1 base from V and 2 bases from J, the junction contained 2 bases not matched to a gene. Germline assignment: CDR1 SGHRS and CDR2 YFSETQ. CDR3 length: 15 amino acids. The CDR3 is CASSLLTGAGNTIYF. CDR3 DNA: TGCGCCAGCAGCTTGCTGACAGGGGCTGGAAACACCATATATTTT.

CDR3 sequence (DNA): TGTGCCAGTAGCAGGGGGAACTATGGCTACACCTTC. This codes for CASSRGNYGYTF. The chain carries TRBV19 and TRBJ1-2; 7 nucleotides agree with TRBD1. Trimming removed 6 bases from V and 2 bases from J; junction bases left unmatched: 0. Germline assignment: CDR1 LNHDA and CDR2 SQIVND (reference sequence). The CDR3 extends over 12 amino acids. The whole variable domain, filled in from reference TRBV19 and TRBJ1-2, reads DGGITQSPKYLFRKEGQNVTLSCEQNLNHDAMYWYRQDPGQGLRLIYYSQIVNDFQKGDIAEGYSVSREKKESFPLTVTSAQKNPTAFYLCASSRGNYGYTFGSGTRLTVV.

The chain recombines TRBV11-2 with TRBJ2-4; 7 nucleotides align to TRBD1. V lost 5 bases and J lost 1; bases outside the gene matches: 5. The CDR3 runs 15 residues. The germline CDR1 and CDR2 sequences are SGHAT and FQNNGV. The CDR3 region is CASSQETGAKNIQYF. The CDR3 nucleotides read TGTGCCAGCAGCCAAGAGACAGGGGCCAAAAACATTCAGTACTTC.

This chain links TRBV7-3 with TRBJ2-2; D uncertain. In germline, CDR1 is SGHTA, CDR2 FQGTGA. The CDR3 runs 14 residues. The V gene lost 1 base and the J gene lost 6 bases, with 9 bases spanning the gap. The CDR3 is CASSLSQVAGELFF. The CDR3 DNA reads TGTGCCAGCAGCTTAAGCCAGGTGGCCGGGGAGCTGTTTTTT.

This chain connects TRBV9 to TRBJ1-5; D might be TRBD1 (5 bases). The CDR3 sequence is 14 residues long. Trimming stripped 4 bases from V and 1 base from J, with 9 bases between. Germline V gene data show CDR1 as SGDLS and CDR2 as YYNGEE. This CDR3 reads CASSRGGSNQPQHF. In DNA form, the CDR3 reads TGTGCCAGCAGCAGGGGAGGGAGCAATCAGCCCCAGCATTTT.

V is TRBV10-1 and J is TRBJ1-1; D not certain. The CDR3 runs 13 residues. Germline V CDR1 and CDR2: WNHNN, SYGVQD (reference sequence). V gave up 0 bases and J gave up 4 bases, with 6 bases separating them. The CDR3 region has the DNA TGCGCCAGCAGTGAGTCCCGGGGCACTGAAGCTTTCTTT. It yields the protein CASSESRGTEAFF.

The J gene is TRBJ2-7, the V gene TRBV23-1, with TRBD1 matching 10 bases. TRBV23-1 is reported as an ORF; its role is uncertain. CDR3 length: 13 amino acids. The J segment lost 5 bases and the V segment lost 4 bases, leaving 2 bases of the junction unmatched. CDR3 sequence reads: CASSPGTGDEQYV. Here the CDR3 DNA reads TGCGCCAGCAGTCCCGGGACAGGGGACGAGCAGTACGTC.

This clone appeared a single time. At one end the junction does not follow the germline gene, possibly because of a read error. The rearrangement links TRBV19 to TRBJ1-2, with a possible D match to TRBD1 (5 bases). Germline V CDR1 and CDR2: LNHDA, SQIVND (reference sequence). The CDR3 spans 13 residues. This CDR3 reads CASSMNRGAISIF. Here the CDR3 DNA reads TGTGCCAGTAGTATGAATAGGGGCGCAATCTCCATCTTC.

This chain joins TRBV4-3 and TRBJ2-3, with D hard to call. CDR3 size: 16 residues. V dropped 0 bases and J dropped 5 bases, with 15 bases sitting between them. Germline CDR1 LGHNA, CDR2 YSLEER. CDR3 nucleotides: TGCGCCAGCAGCCAAGATTGGACGCCGGGCGGAGATACGCAGTATTTT. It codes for CASSQDWTPGGDTQYF.

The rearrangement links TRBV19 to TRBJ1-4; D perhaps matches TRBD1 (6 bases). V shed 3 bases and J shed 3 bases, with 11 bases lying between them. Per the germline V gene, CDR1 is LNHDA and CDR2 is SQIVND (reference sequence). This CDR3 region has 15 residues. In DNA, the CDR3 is TGTGCCAGTAGTATGATGGGGGCACCTAATGAAAAACTGTTTTTT. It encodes CASSMMGAPNEKLFF.

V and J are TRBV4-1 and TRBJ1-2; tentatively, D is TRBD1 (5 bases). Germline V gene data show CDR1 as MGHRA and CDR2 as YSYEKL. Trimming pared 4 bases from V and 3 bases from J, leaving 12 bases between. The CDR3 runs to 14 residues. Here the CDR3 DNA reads TGCGCCAGCAGCCCCAGGGTATCGGACTATGGCTACACCTTC. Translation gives CASSPRVSDYGYTF.

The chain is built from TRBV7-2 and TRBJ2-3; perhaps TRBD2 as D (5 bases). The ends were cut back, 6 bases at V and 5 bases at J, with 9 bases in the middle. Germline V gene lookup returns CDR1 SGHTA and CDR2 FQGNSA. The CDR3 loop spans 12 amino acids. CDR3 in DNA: TGTGCCAGCAGTCCGGGGAGAGATACGCAGTATTTT. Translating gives CASSPGRDTQYF.

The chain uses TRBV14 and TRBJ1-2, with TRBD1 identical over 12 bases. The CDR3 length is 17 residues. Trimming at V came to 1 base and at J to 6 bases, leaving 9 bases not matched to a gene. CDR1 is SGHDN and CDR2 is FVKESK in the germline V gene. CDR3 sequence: CASSQGRNRDRGHGYTF. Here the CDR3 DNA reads TGTGCCAGCAGCCAAGGAAGAAACCGGGACAGGGGGCATGGCTACACCTTC.

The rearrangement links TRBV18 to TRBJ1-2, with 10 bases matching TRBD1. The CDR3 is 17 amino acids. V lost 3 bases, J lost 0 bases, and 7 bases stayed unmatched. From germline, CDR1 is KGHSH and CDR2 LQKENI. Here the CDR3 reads CASSPSTGGPTNYGYTF. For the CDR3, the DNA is TGTGCCAGCTCACCCTCGACAGGGGGCCCTACTAACTATGGCTACACCTTC.